One and the same sample provided the 32 T cell receptor beta chains below, sequenced in a study of T cells in women clearing cervical HPV infection. This table comes from immunoSEQ multiplex PCR, and its TCRdb copy is limited to in-frame clones, with some not included. The listing contains tens of thousands of clones. The sequenced sample was blood buffy coat. These receptors were taken from a woman aged 18-69 years with a cervical HPV16 infection that either progressed to CIN3+ or cleared (not recorded which).

Of note for this clone: One junction end disagrees with the germline gene, perhaps due to a read error. Coverage ceases 3 residues before the CDR3 finishes, and the germline J gene fills in the end. The chain couples TRBV4-2 to TRBJ1-3, with TRBD1 matching 7 bases. The CDR3 is made up of 17 amino acids. Per the germline V gene, CDR1 is LGHNA and CDR2 is YNFKEQ. The sequenced CDR3 bases are TGCGCCAGCAGCCAAGATTGGGACAGTGCTTTATCCAACACC. Protein product: CASSQDWDSALSNT. The full-length CDR3 reads as CASSQDWDSALSNTIYF.

As concerns this clone: The sequenced fragment ends 3 residues before the CDR3 boundary, so the rest is inferred from the germline J gene. The rearrangement links TRBV20-1 to TRBJ1-1; 7 bases are a match to TRBD1. With V trimmed by 6 bases and J by 0 bases, 10 bases remained unmatched. In germline, CDR1 is DFQATT, CDR2 SNEGSKA (reference sequence). The CDR3 consists of 15 residues. The CDR3 DNA, read in part, is TGCAGTGCCCCGCCTTGGGACAGAATGAACACTGAA. This codes for CSAPPWDRMNTE. The complete CDR3 protein is CSAPPWDRMNTEAFF.

About this clone itself: The CDR3 end lies 3 residues beyond the end of the read and is filled in from the germline J gene. The V and J genes are TRBV6-2 or TRBV6-3 and TRBJ2-6, with 7 bases that match TRBD1. This CDR3 spans 17 amino acids. From germline, CDR1 is MNHEY and CDR2 SVGEGT. Trimming at V came to 2 bases and at J to 1 base, leaving 5 bases not matched to a gene. The CDR3 sequence is CASSYVQGYSGANVLTF. CDR3 DNA, as far as it was read: TGTGCCAGCAGTTACGTACAGGGGTATTCTGGGGCCAACGTC.

In the case of this clone: The read falls 3 residues short of the CDR3 end, and the missing part is taken from the germline J gene. This sequence joins TRBV16 and TRBJ1-1, with a possible D match to TRBD1 (6 bases). This CDR3 is built from 14 residues. Germline V gives CDR1 KGHSY, CDR2 FQNENV. CDR3: CASSPQGMPYEAFF. The part of the CDR3 DNA that was read is TGTGCCAGCAGTCCTCAGGGGATGCCCTACGAG.

Turning to this clone: Sequencing ends 3 residues short of the CDR3 end; the germline J gene provides the rest. The V gene is TRBV9, the J gene TRBJ1-1; 8 bases align to TRBD1. Germline values: CDR1 SGDLS, CDR2 YYNGEE. This CDR3 spans 13 amino acids. The sequenced CDR3 bases are TGTGCCAGCAGCGTCCGGGACAGGAAATCA. Translating gives CASSVRDRKS. The complete CDR3 sequence is CASSVRDRKSAFF. The whole variable domain, filled in from reference TRBV9 and TRBJ1-1, reads DSGVTQTPKHLITATGQRVTLRCSPRSGDLSVYWYQQSLDQGLQFLIQYYNGEERAKGNILERFSAQQFPDLHSELNLSSLELGDSALYFCASSVRDRKSAFFGQGTRLTVV.

Note on this clone: The CDR3 end is not reached by the read, which stops 3 residues before it; the germline J gene fills it in. The chain has TRBV19 and TRBJ2-1, with D possibly being TRBD1 (5 bases). The germline CDR1 and CDR2 sequences are LNHDA and SQIVND (reference sequence). CDR3 length: 15 residues. The germline V and J ends were trimmed by 1 base and 7 bases, with 14 bases remaining between them. The sequenced CDR3 bases are TGTGCCAGTAGTATAGGACAGTCTGTGCCGAATGAG. Protein product: CASSIGQSVPNE. The entire CDR3 protein is CASSIGQSVPNEQFF.

With regard to this clone: The read gets to within 3 residues of the CDR3 end, and the germline J gene fills in the rest. The J gene is TRBJ2-3, the V gene TRBV10-2, with 7 bases matching TRBD2. The CDR3 consists of 16 residues. Germline-derived CDR1 and CDR2 are WSHSY and SAAADI. V lost 4 bases, J lost 0 bases, and 7 bases stayed unmatched. The covered CDR3 bases are TGCGCCAGCAGTGTTGGCCTAGCGGAAAGCACAGATACG. Translated: CASSVGLAESTDT. The CDR3, in full, reads CASSVGLAESTDTQYF.

Notes on this clone: From the germline J gene comes the end of the CDR3, since the read stops 3 residues before it. This chain connects TRBV9 to TRBJ2-5; TRBD2 might be the D (7 bases). Germline V gives CDR1 SGDLS, CDR2 YYNGEE. The CDR3 contains 15 residues. Trimming took off 4 bases at V and 5 bases at J, with 18 bases between the two ends. The CDR3 loop is CASSPLGGRGETQYF. Incomplete CDR3 DNA: TGTGCCAGCAGCCCCTTGGGGGGGAGGGGGGAGACC.

A remark on this clone: From the germline J gene comes the end of the CDR3, since the read stops 3 residues before it. The chain employs TRBV7-3 and TRBJ1-2; TRBD1 might be the D (5 bases). From germline, CDR1 is SGHTA and CDR2 FQGTGA. This CDR3 spans 14 amino acids. CDR3 bases read: TGTGCCAGCAGCCCCGGAAGGGGCACAGATACC. Its translation is CASSPGRGTDT. The complete CDR3 protein is CASSPGRGTDTYTF.

Turning to this clone: The sequenced fragment ends 3 residues before the CDR3 boundary, so the rest is inferred from the germline J gene. The rearrangement uses TRBV2 and TRBJ1-5; no firm D call. V lost 5 bases and J lost 0, with 23 bases in between. The CDR3 runs 19 residues. The germline CDR1 and CDR2 sequences are SNHLY and FYNNEI. Incomplete CDR3 DNA: TGTGCCAGCAGTCCCCAACTAGTATCTGGGAAGTATAGCAATCAGCCC. Translation: CASSPQLVSGKYSNQP. The whole CDR3 protein is CASSPQLVSGKYSNQPQHF.

CDR3 bases read: TGCAGTGCTAGAGGTACTAGCGGACGCACAGATACG. This sequence encodes CSARGTSGRTDT. In full, the CDR3 reads CSARGTSGRTDTQYF. The chain employs TRBV20-1 and TRBJ2-3; 8 nucleotides match TRBD2. The observed sequence ends 3 residues before the CDR3 terminus, with the missing tail filled in from the germline J gene. V lost 1 base to trimming and J lost 1 base; unmatched junction nucleotides: 4. The V gene's germline CDR1 is DFQATT and CDR2 SNEGSKA (reference sequence). This CDR3 is built from 15 residues.

With respect to this clone: The read falls 3 residues short of the CDR3 end, and the missing part is taken from the germline J gene. The rearrangement links TRBV5-1 to TRBJ2-1; TRBD1 matches at 11 bases. Germline V CDR1 and CDR2: SGHRS, YFSETQ. The CDR3 sequence is 15 residues long. V lost 5 bases, J lost 6 bases, and 7 bases stayed unmatched. The sequenced part of the CDR3 DNA is TGCGCCAGCAGTCGGGGAGGGACAGGGGGCAATGAG. Amino acids: CASSRGGTGGNE. The entire CDR3 sequence reads CASSRGGTGGNEQFF.

In regard to this clone: Coverage ceases 3 residues before the CDR3 finishes, and the germline J gene fills in the end. This chain joins TRBV19 and TRBJ2-3, with TRBD2 matching 8 bases. Germline-derived CDR1 and CDR2 are LNHDA and SQIVND (reference sequence). V shed 3 bases, J shed 4 bases, and the junction held 3 bases outside the gene matches. The CDR3 consists of 14 residues. The CDR3 region is CASSIGGAADTQYF. CDR3 DNA (partial): TGTGCCAGTAGTATCGGGGGGGCCGCAGATACG.

A remark on this clone: The read is 3 residues too short to cover the CDR3 end, so that end is filled in from the germline J gene. V gene TRBV6-4 combines with J gene TRBJ2-3; 15 nucleotides line up with TRBD2. This CDR3 region has 13 residues. Germline V gene sequence: CDR1 MRHNA, CDR2 SNTAGT. The DNA read from the CDR3 is TGTGCCAGCAGTGGGACTAGCGGGAGGGCG. Translating gives CASSGTSGRA. In full, the CDR3 reads CASSGTSGRAQYF.

Turning to this clone: The read stops 3 residues short of the end of the CDR3; the missing end is completed from the germline J gene. This chain joins TRBV18 and TRBJ2-3, with D perhaps TRBD1 (5 bases). Germline CDR1 and CDR2: KGHSH and LQKENI. The CDR3 consists of 13 residues. The DNA read from the CDR3 is TGTGCCAGCTCAGGTCAGGGTGATCAGCCG. As protein: CASSGQGDQP. The full CDR3 protein reads CASSGQGDQPQYF.

Points on this clone: Read data end 3 residues before the CDR3 end; the end is taken from the germline J gene. The V call is TRBV7-2, the J call TRBJ1-2; 7 bases line up with TRBD1. Per the germline V gene, CDR1 is SGHTA and CDR2 is FQGNSA. This CDR3 has 13 amino acids. The DNA read from the CDR3 is TGTGCCAGCAGCTTAGAAGGGACAGATACC. It codes for CASSLEGTDT. The CDR3 reads in full as CASSLEGTDTYTF.

This clone is medium-sized by frequency. The part of the CDR3 DNA that was read is TGTGCCAGCAGCTCCAACAGGGGAACTGAA. Protein product: CASSSNRGTE. The whole CDR3 region reads CASSSNRGTEAFF. This chain links TRBV7-2 with TRBJ1-1; TRBD1 aligns across 7 bases. The CDR3 end is not reached by the read, which stops 3 residues before it; the germline J gene fills it in. Looked up from germline, CDR1 is SGHTA and CDR2 is FQGNSA. This CDR3 is 13 amino acids long. The V gene end was trimmed by 4 bases and the J gene end by 5 bases; junction bases not matched to a gene: 4. Drawing the rest from reference TRBV7-2 and TRBJ1-1, the complete variable domain is GAGVSQSPSNKVTEKGKDVELRCDPISGHTALYWYRQSLGQGLEFLIYFQGNSAPDKSGLPSDRFSAERTGGSVSTLTIQRTQQEDSAVYLCASSSNRGTEAFFGQGTRLTVV.

CDR3 bases read: TGTGCCAGTAGTATAGCCCGGGGAGATGGC. This codes for CASSIARGDG. The full CDR3 reads CASSIARGDGYTF. The chain joins TRBV19 to TRBJ1-2; unclear D gene. The read falls 3 residues short of the CDR3 end, and the missing part is taken from the germline J gene. This CDR3 is 13 amino acids long. Trimming removed 1 base from V and 6 bases from J, with 9 bases in between. CDR1 and CDR2 from the germline V gene are LNHDA and SQIVND (reference sequence).

Points on this clone: The read terminates 3 residues ahead of where the CDR3 ends, so the germline J gene completes it. This chain joins TRBV20-1 and TRBJ2-2, with 7 bases that match TRBD2. After removal of 3 bases from V and 5 bases from J, the junction contained 12 bases not matched to a gene. CDR3 length equals 16 residues. Germline CDR1 DFQATT, CDR2 SNEGSKA (reference sequence). Partial CDR3 DNA: TGCAGTGCTAGGCGGCTAGCGGCGACCAGTACCGGGGAG. Translation: CSARRLAATSTGE. The whole CDR3 sequence reads CSARRLAATSTGELFF.

As for this clone: Coverage ceases 3 residues before the CDR3 finishes, and the germline J gene fills in the end. This chain uses TRBV18 with TRBJ2-4; 9 bases fit TRBD1. The CDR3 loop spans 15 amino acids. CDR1 is KGHSH and CDR2 is LQKENI in the germline V gene. CDR3 in amino acids: CASSPQGQGLYGQYF. The sequenced CDR3 bases are TGTGCCAGCTCACCACAAGGACAGGGGCTCTATGGT.

On this clone: Read sequence stops 3 residues before the CDR3 end, and the germline J gene provides the missing end. This rearrangement joins TRBV20-1 to TRBJ2-1; 13 bases are a match to TRBD2. Per the germline V gene, CDR1 is DFQATT and CDR2 is SNEGSKA (reference sequence). V lost 0 bases to trimming and J lost 7 bases; unmatched junction nucleotides: 15. This CDR3 has 19 amino acids. Partial CDR3 DNA: TGCAGTGCTAGAGAAGGTCTGGAGACTAGCGGGAGGATGGGGAATGAG. It yields the protein CSAREGLETSGRMGNE. The full CDR3 protein reads CSAREGLETSGRMGNEQFF.

A word on this clone: The read gets to within 3 residues of the CDR3 end, and the germline J gene fills in the rest. The V call is TRBV5-1, the J call TRBJ2-7, with 7 bases fitting TRBD2. V trimming: 4 bases; J trimming: 6 bases; junction bases outside the gene matches: 4. Germline values: CDR1 SGHRS, CDR2 YFSETQ. The CDR3 length is 12 residues. The CDR3 protein is CASSAGVGEQYF. The CDR3 DNA, read in part, is TGCGCCAGCAGCGCGGGAGTGGGCGAG.

On this clone itself: The read gets to within 3 residues of the CDR3 end, and the germline J gene fills in the rest. This sequence joins TRBV20-1 and TRBJ1-1; possibly TRBD1 for D (6 bases). Germline CDR1 DFQATT, CDR2 SNEGSKA (reference sequence). V lost 0 bases and J lost 7, with 12 bases in between. The CDR3 sequence is 13 residues long. The CDR3 sequence: CSARDDTRGEAFF. Partial CDR3 DNA: TGCAGTGCTAGAGATGATACCAGGGGTGAA.

As to this clone: The read terminates 3 residues ahead of where the CDR3 ends, so the germline J gene completes it. This CDR3 is also generated by other DNA sequences in the sample. This sequence joins TRBV19 and TRBJ1-3; D is unclear. The germline gives CDR1 LNHDA, CDR2 SQIVND (reference sequence). This CDR3 region has 14 residues. The CDR3 bases that were read are TGTGCCAGTAGCCAAGCAGGACTAGCGGGAGTT. It codes for CASSQAGLAGV. The CDR3 in full is CASSQAGLAGVIYF. Full variable domain (outside the CDR3, taken from reference TRBV19 and TRBJ1-3): DGGITQSPKYLFRKEGQNVTLSCEQNLNHDAMYWYRQDPGQGLRLIYYSQIVNDFQKGDIAEGYSVSREKKESFPLTVTSAQKNPTAFYLCASSQAGLAGVIYFGEGSWLTVV.

Turning to this clone: The CDR3 end lies 3 residues beyond the end of the read and is filled in from the germline J gene. The chain employs TRBV5-4 and TRBJ2-6; D is ambiguous. Germline CDR1 SGHNT, CDR2 YYREEE (reference sequence). The CDR3 extends over 14 amino acids. Trimming pared 0 bases from V and 1 base from J, leaving 2 bases between. This CDR3 reads CASSLASGANVLTF. CDR3 bases read: TGTGCCAGCAGCTTGGCGTCTGGGGCCAACGTC.

Worth noting for this clone: With the read ending 3 residues before the CDR3 end, the germline J gene is used to fill in that end. V gene TRBV18 combines with J gene TRBJ2-3, with 9 bases fitting TRBD1. The V gene's germline CDR1 is KGHSH and CDR2 LQKENI. The CDR3 totals 15 residues. V was pared by 4 bases and J by 6 bases, with 8 bases of the junction left unmatched. This CDR3 reads CASSRLRDRVDTQYF. The sequenced CDR3 bases are TGTGCCAGCTCACGCCTTCGGGACAGGGTGGATACG.

As regards this clone: The read terminates 3 residues ahead of where the CDR3 ends, so the germline J gene completes it. The V gene is TRBV5-4, the J gene TRBJ2-7; D gene uncertain. CDR1 and CDR2 from the germline V gene are SGHNT and YYREEE (reference sequence). The V end was cut by 0 bases, the J end by 3 bases, with 13 bases between. The CDR3 length is 15 residues. This CDR3 is CASSLVSGSLYEQYF. CDR3 DNA, as far as it was read: TGTGCCAGCAGCTTGGTATCAGGCTCCCTCTACGAG.

To note about this clone: The read ends 3 residues early relative to the CDR3; the germline J gene fills the gap. This chain uses TRBV7-3 with TRBJ1-3, with 10 bases that match TRBD1. Trimming took 5 bases from V and 3 from J; bases not matched to a gene: 13. The CDR3 spans 18 residues. Germline CDR1 reads SGHTA; CDR2 reads FQGTGA. CDR3 residues: CASSPRDRGTEGGNTIYF. The sequenced part of the CDR3 DNA is TGTGCCAGCAGCCCCCGGGACAGGGGTACTGAGGGTGGAAACACC.

A note on this clone: The read ends 3 residues early relative to the CDR3; the germline J gene fills the gap. The chain joins TRBV9 to TRBJ2-3; the match to TRBD2 covers 10 bases. The ends lost 1 base at V and 5 bases at J; junction bases unmatched: 13. The CDR3 is made up of 18 amino acids. From germline, CDR1 is SGDLS and CDR2 YYNGEE. CDR3 DNA (partial): TGTGCCAGCAGCGTAACAGGGTGGCTAGCGGGAGCTGGAGATACG. Amino acids: CASSVTGWLAGAGDT. The entire CDR3 protein is CASSVTGWLAGAGDTQYF.

With respect to this clone: The read ends 3 residues early relative to the CDR3; the germline J gene fills the gap. V gene TRBV7-2 combines with J gene TRBJ2-2; TRBD1 matches at 7 bases. V trimming: 5 bases; J trimming: 4 bases; junction bases outside the gene matches: 7. Germline CDR1 reads SGHTA; CDR2 reads FQGNSA. This CDR3 contains 15 residues. The covered CDR3 bases are TGTGCCAGCAGCGTCTACAGGGGTCGCACCGGGGAG. Protein sequence: CASSVYRGRTGE. The full-length CDR3 reads as CASSVYRGRTGELFF. The full variable domain, in which reference TRBV7-2 and TRBJ2-2 provide the parts outside the CDR3, is GAGVSQSPSNKVTEKGKDVELRCDPISGHTALYWYRQSLGQGLEFLIYFQGNSAPDKSGLPSDRFSAERTGGSVSTLTIQRTQQEDSAVYLCASSVYRGRTGELFFGEGSRLTVL.

A word on this clone: The read halts 3 residues ahead of the CDR3 end, with the missing end drawn from the germline J gene. The V and J genes are TRBV7-2 and TRBJ2-2; D perhaps matches TRBD1 (6 bases). This CDR3 is 14 amino acids long. The V end was cut by 7 bases, the J end by 5 bases, with 14 bases between. CDR1 is SGHTA, CDR2 FQGNSA, per germline. The CDR3 bases that were read are TGTGCCAGCATTTCCGGGACAACTACCGGGGAG. Its translation is CASISGTTTGE. The full-length CDR3 reads as CASISGTTTGELFF.

Of note for this clone: The read falls 3 residues short of the CDR3 end, and the missing part is taken from the germline J gene. This chain uses TRBV19 with TRBJ1-2; D possibly corresponds to TRBD1 (6 bases). The CDR3 has 18 residues. Per germline, CDR1 LNHDA and CDR2 SQIVND (reference sequence). The CDR3 sequence is CASSISSRSRGIYNEYTF. The DNA read from the CDR3 is TGTGCCAGTAGTATATCCTCAAGGAGCAGGGGAATCTACAATGAA.